The sequence of this TCR beta chain was determined in a study of blood T cell repertoires in COVID-19. In the study overall: The analysed material was cDNA or gDNA that came from T cells, B-cell-depleted T cells, or PBMCs.

Recruited during active infection, patients (from Seattle) were subsequently followed longitudinally. The CDR3 loop spans 13 amino acids. With 2 bases removed from V and 7 bases from J, the gap between germline ends came to 11 bases. The V gene's germline CDR1 is SGHDN and CDR2 FVKESK. Study processing details: The authors estimated nucleated cell counts from reference gene primer amplification. Here immunoSEQ multiplex PCR was the method, and the copy in TCRdb shows in-frame clones only, minus some. V, J and clone size reflect that table, while D and trimming were determined from the DNA. The sample carries approximately 36,000 clones, about 85% recorded once.

The sequence derives from a man aged 55 to 69 with COVID-19, enrolled during active disease. Sequencing used peripheral blood. The V and J genes are TRBV14 and TRBJ1-2; TRBD1 is a possible D gene (6 bases). CDR3 DNA sequence: TGTGCCAGCAGCCAAAACAGGGATCTTGGCTACACCTTC. Translating gives CASSQNRDLGYTF.